This is a list of T cell receptor beta chains from one sample in a study of blood T cell repertoires in COVID-19. Some clones are missing from TCRdb's copy, which holds only in-frame ones; the method was immunoSEQ multiplex PCR. The table includes about 120,000 clones, over 70% detected once. Material for sequencing was peripheral blood. Receptors originate from a woman in her 70s with acute or convalescent COVID-19. The CDR3 runs from the conserved cysteine through the conserved F or W. Each record gives: D gene, clone size, J gene, V gene, CDR3 DNA, CDR3 protein. D genes are given only for firm matches. Clone size, where shown, is once, few, many, or a class for clones that have expanded.

D gene: -
clone size: -
J gene: TRBJ2-1
V gene: TRBV9
CDR3 DNA: TGTGCCAGCAGCGGGGGGGTTGAGCAGTTCTTC
CDR3 protein: CASSGGVEQFF

D gene: -
clone size: -
J gene: TRBJ1-3
V gene: TRBV18
CDR3 DNA: TGTGCCAGCTCACCTTCGGAGGGGATCTCTGGAAACACCATATATTTT
CDR3 protein: CASSPSEGISGNTIYF

D gene: -
clone size: -
J gene: TRBJ1-5
V gene: TRBV2
CDR3 DNA: TGTGCCAGCAGGAGCTATAGCAATCAGCCCCAGCATTTT
CDR3 protein: CASRSYSNQPQHF

D gene: -
clone size: -
J gene: TRBJ1-3
V gene: TRBV2
CDR3 DNA: TGTGCCAGCACTCCGGTAGGGGACACCATATATTTT
CDR3 protein: CASTPVGDTIYF

D gene: -
clone size: -
J gene: TRBJ1-5
V gene: TRBV25-1
CDR3 DNA: TGTGCCAGCAGTGAAGGGGCGAATCAGCCCCAGCATTTT
CDR3 protein: CASSEGANQPQHF

D gene: TRBD2
clone size: -
J gene: TRBJ2-6
V gene: TRBV18
CDR3 DNA: TGTGCCAGCTCATCGGGGGGTCCCCTCTCTGGGGCCAACGTCCTGACTTTC
CDR3 protein: CASSSGGPLSGANVLTF

D gene: TRBD1
clone size: -
J gene: TRBJ2-7
V gene: TRBV28
CDR3 DNA: TGTGCCAGCAGTTCACAGGGGAGTGGGGCCTACGAGCAGTACTTC
CDR3 protein: CASSSQGSGAYEQYF

D gene: TRBD1
clone size: -
J gene: TRBJ2-7
V gene: TRBV12-5
CDR3 DNA: TGTGCTAGTGGTCCACAGGGGGCAGACTACGAGCAGTACTTC
CDR3 protein: CASGPQGADYEQYF

D gene: TRBD2
clone size: once
J gene: TRBJ2-5
V gene: TRBV28
CDR3 DNA: TGTGCCAGCAGTTCCCCCCTGGGAGGGGCAGAGACCCAGTACTTC
CDR3 protein: CASSSPLGGAETQYF

D gene: -
clone size: -
J gene: TRBJ1-4
V gene: TRBV2
CDR3 DNA: TGTGCCAGCAGCCGACAGTCAACTAATGAAAAACTGTTTTTT
CDR3 protein: CASSRQSTNEKLFF

D gene: TRBD1
clone size: once
J gene: TRBJ1-6
V gene: TRBV28
CDR3 DNA: TGTGCCAGCAGAAGACAGGGGCCGTCTCATTCACCCCTCCACTTT
CDR3 protein: CASRRQGPSHSPLHF

D gene: TRBD2
clone size: -
J gene: TRBJ2-3
V gene: TRBV19
CDR3 DNA: TGTGCCAGTAGTATGGGTGTGGGCGGGGGGCCCACAGATACGCAGTATTTT
CDR3 protein: CASSMGVGGGPTDTQYF

D gene: -
clone size: -
J gene: TRBJ2-7
V gene: TRBV9
CDR3 DNA: TGTGCCAGCAGCTTTTCCCCGGGTCCCATCTCGGTCGAGCAGTACTTC
CDR3 protein: CASSFSPGPISVEQYF

D gene: -
clone size: -
J gene: TRBJ2-2
V gene: TRBV12-5
CDR3 DNA: TGTGCTAGTGGTCCCCGGGGGAGCCAGCGGGTCACCGGGGAGCTGTTTTTT
CDR3 protein: CASGPRGSQRVTGELFF

D gene: -
clone size: -
J gene: TRBJ1-1
V gene: TRBV2
CDR3 DNA: TGTGCCAGCAGCTTGACAGAGAACACTGAAGCTTTCTTT
CDR3 protein: CASSLTENTEAFF

D gene: TRBD1
clone size: few
J gene: TRBJ1-2
V gene: TRBV30
CDR3 DNA: TGTGCCTGGAGTACCCGAGGGACAGGGTGGGACTACACCTTC
CDR3 protein: CAWSTRGTGWDYTF

D gene: -
clone size: -
J gene: TRBJ2-2
V gene: TRBV11-1
CDR3 DNA: TGTGCCAGCAGAGACAGAGTGACGAACACCGGGGAGCTGTTTTTT
CDR3 protein: CASRDRVTNTGELFF

D gene: -
clone size: few
J gene: TRBJ2-7
V gene: TRBV28
CDR3 DNA: TGTGCCAGCCCTCCCCCGGGGAGCTCCTACGAGCAGTACTTC
CDR3 protein: CASPPPGSSYEQYF

D gene: -
clone size: -
J gene: TRBJ2-7
V gene: TRBV28
CDR3 DNA: TGTGCCAGCAACACCCTCACAGGGACCACCTACGAGCAGTACTTC
CDR3 protein: CASNTLTGTTYEQYF

D gene: TRBD1
clone size: -
J gene: TRBJ1-6
V gene: TRBV19
CDR3 DNA: TGTGCCAGTAGTATAAGACAGGGAGATTCACCCCTCCACTTT
CDR3 protein: CASSIRQGDSPLHF

D gene: -
clone size: -
J gene: TRBJ2-2
V gene: TRBV7-9
CDR3 DNA: TGTGCCAGCAGCCAGGCCAATCCCGGGGAGCTGTTTTTT
CDR3 protein: CASSQANPGELFF

D gene: TRBD1
clone size: -
J gene: TRBJ2-7
V gene: TRBV7-9
CDR3 DNA: TGTGCCAGCAGCTTAGCCAGGGGGCTCTCCTACGAGCAGTACTTC
CDR3 protein: CASSLARGLSYEQYF

D gene: TRBD1
clone size: -
J gene: TRBJ1-1
V gene: TRBV2
CDR3 DNA: TGTGCCAGCAGTGAGGGACAGGGGTACCTCGCGGAAGCTTTCTTT
CDR3 protein: CASSEGQGYLAEAFF

D gene: -
clone size: -
J gene: TRBJ1-1
V gene: TRBV7-3
CDR3 DNA: TGTGCCAGCAGCTTAGGGCCAGGGAGGACTGAAGCTTTCTTT
CDR3 protein: CASSLGPGRTEAFF

D gene: TRBD1
clone size: -
J gene: TRBJ2-5
V gene: TRBV7-9
CDR3 DNA: TGTGCCAGCAGCTTAGCACCCCAGGGGGCCCAAGAGACCCAGTACTTC
CDR3 protein: CASSLAPQGAQETQYF

D gene: -
clone size: few
J gene: TRBJ1-1
V gene: TRBV29-1
CDR3 DNA: TGCAGCGTGGCCATCTCCGGGGACACTGAAGCTTTCTTT
CDR3 protein: CSVAISGDTEAFF

D gene: TRBD1
clone size: -
J gene: TRBJ2-7
V gene: TRBV5-1
CDR3 DNA: TGCGCCAGCAGCACTGCCGGGACAGGGGTTAAGCAGTACTTC
CDR3 protein: CASSTAGTGVKQYF

D gene: -
clone size: -
J gene: TRBJ1-1
V gene: TRBV12-5
CDR3 DNA: TGTGCTAGTGGTCCAGGGACATCCATGAACACTGAAGCTTTCTTT
CDR3 protein: CASGPGTSMNTEAFF

D gene: TRBD1
clone size: -
J gene: TRBJ1-4
V gene: TRBV7-9
CDR3 DNA: TGTGCCAGCAGCTTAGCCTTGGACAGGGCGTGGGAAAAACTGTTTTTT
CDR3 protein: CASSLALDRAWEKLFF

D gene: -
clone size: -
J gene: TRBJ1-4
V gene: TRBV4-1
CDR3 DNA: TGCGCCAGCAGCCAAGATGTACAGGGAAGGGAAAAACTGTTTTTT
CDR3 protein: CASSQDVQGREKLFF

D gene: -
clone size: -
J gene: TRBJ2-1
V gene: TRBV19
CDR3 DNA: TGTGCCAGTAGTATGGCCTCCTACAATGAGCAGTTCTTC
CDR3 protein: CASSMASYNEQFF

D gene: TRBD1
clone size: -
J gene: TRBJ1-1
V gene: TRBV7-9
CDR3 DNA: TGTGCCAGCAGCTCCCCCTTATCAGGGGGAACAATGGTTTTCTTT
CDR3 protein: CASSSPLSGGTMVFF

D gene: -
clone size: few
J gene: TRBJ1-5
V gene: TRBV9
CDR3 DNA: TGTGCCAGCAGCGTAGATGGAGATCAGCCCCAGCATTTT
CDR3 protein: CASSVDGDQPQHF

D gene: -
clone size: -
J gene: TRBJ2-1
V gene: TRBV27
CDR3 DNA: TGTGCCAGCACCCCTGGAGGGGAAACAAGAAATCAGTTCTTC
CDR3 protein: CASTPGGETRNQFF

D gene: -
clone size: -
J gene: TRBJ1-1
V gene: TRBV7-9
CDR3 DNA: TGTGCCAGCAGCTTAGGATTACGAGCTGAAGCTTTCTTT
CDR3 protein: CASSLGLRAEAFF

D gene: -
clone size: few
J gene: TRBJ2-5
V gene: TRBV2
CDR3 DNA: TGTGCCAGCAGCGAACAGGAGGGCCAAGAGACCCAGTACTTC
CDR3 protein: CASSEQEGQETQYF

D gene: -
clone size: -
J gene: TRBJ1-1
V gene: TRBV6-6
CDR3 DNA: TGTGCCAGCAGTCGACGGAACACTGAAGCTTTCTTT
CDR3 protein: CASSRRNTEAFF

D gene: TRBD1
clone size: -
J gene: TRBJ1-3
V gene: TRBV15
CDR3 DNA: TGTGCCACCAGCAGACCAGGACAGGGACTTGGTGGAAACACCATATATTTT
CDR3 protein: CATSRPGQGLGGNTIYF

D gene: -
clone size: -
J gene: TRBJ2-5
V gene: TRBV7-6
CDR3 DNA: TGTGCCAGCAGCTTCCTGCTGCGGGTCCAAGAGACCCAGTACTTC
CDR3 protein: CASSFLLRVQETQYF

D gene: TRBD1
clone size: -
J gene: TRBJ1-1
V gene: TRBV6-1
CDR3 DNA: TGTGCCAGCAGTGACACAGGGGACTTTCTGAACACTGAAGCTTTCTTT
CDR3 protein: CASSDTGDFLNTEAFF

D gene: -
clone size: -
J gene: TRBJ1-3
V gene: TRBV29-1
CDR3 DNA: TGCAGCGCCTCGGGGAGCTCTGGAAACACCATATATTTT
CDR3 protein: CSASGSSGNTIYF

D gene: TRBD2
clone size: once
J gene: TRBJ2-3
V gene: TRBV7-9
CDR3 DNA: TGTGCCAGCAGCCTATCGGGGGGAATGAATACGCAGTATTTT
CDR3 protein: CASSLSGGMNTQYF

D gene: -
clone size: -
J gene: TRBJ1-3
V gene: TRBV19
CDR3 DNA: TGTGCCAGTAGTATTCGACAGTCAAACTTCAGAAACACCATATATTTT
CDR3 protein: CASSIRQSNFRNTIYF

D gene: TRBD1
clone size: -
J gene: TRBJ1-5
V gene: TRBV3-1/TRBV3-2
CDR3 DNA: TGTGCCAGCAGCCCTCACAGGGGTGACCAGCCCCAGCATTTT
CDR3 protein: CASSPHRGDQPQHF

D gene: TRBD2
clone size: -
J gene: TRBJ2-7
V gene: TRBV4-1
CDR3 DNA: TGCGCCAGCAGCCAAGTCGGGGAGGGGTGGTACGAGCAGTACTTC
CDR3 protein: CASSQVGEGWYEQYF

D gene: TRBD1
clone size: -
J gene: TRBJ1-5
V gene: TRBV19
CDR3 DNA: TGTGCCAGTAGTTCAGACAGGGGCCCCAATCAGCCCCAGCATTTT
CDR3 protein: CASSSDRGPNQPQHF

D gene: -
clone size: -
J gene: TRBJ2-2
V gene: TRBV3-1/TRBV3-2
CDR3 DNA: TGTGCCAGCAGCCAAGCCCGGAACACCGGGGAGCTGTTTTTT
CDR3 protein: CASSQARNTGELFF

D gene: -
clone size: -
J gene: TRBJ1-2
V gene: TRBV2
CDR3 DNA: TGTGCCAGCAGCCTAGGGGCTAACTATGGCTACACCTTC
CDR3 protein: CASSLGANYGYTF

D gene: TRBD1
clone size: once
J gene: TRBJ2-1
V gene: TRBV7-9
CDR3 DNA: TGTGCCAGCAGTCTGCCCCGGGACAGGTCCAATGAGCAGTTCTTC
CDR3 protein: CASSLPRDRSNEQFF

D gene: TRBD1
clone size: -
J gene: TRBJ1-2
V gene: TRBV5-1
CDR3 DNA: TGCGCCAGCAGGTTGGACAGGGTTGGCTATGGCTACACCTTC
CDR3 protein: CASRLDRVGYGYTF